This T cell receptor (beta chain) emerged from a study of blood T cell repertoires in COVID-19. Study in general: Whether acute or convalescent, the COVID-19 samples came from the United States, Italy and Spain. T cells, B-cell-depleted T cells, or PBMCs provided the cDNA or gDNA that served as material.

The V gene end was trimmed by 4 bases and the J gene end by 13 bases; junction bases not matched to a gene: 16. Germline V gene lookup returns CDR1 LGHNA and CDR2 YNFKEQ. The CDR3 has 16 amino acids. In the original workflow: Researchers report that nucleated cell counts were estimated from reference gene primer amplification. The repertoire was sequenced with immunoSEQ multiplex PCR; TCRdb's copy has only in-frame clones and lacks some. Clone size and V and J calls were adopted from that table, with D and trimming inferred from the DNA. The table shows approximately 100,000 clones, with more than 80% occurring only once.

The TCR comes from a human donor in a cohort sampled during active COVID-19. The gene calls are TRBV4-2 and TRBJ1-6; 7 positions agree with TRBD1. The sample was peripheral blood. CDR3 DNA sequence: TGTGCCAGCAGCCGACCAAGACAGGGCACTCCTTTTCCCCTCCACTTT. Translation gives CASSRPRQGTPFPLHF.